This T cell receptor (beta chain) was sequenced during a study of CD8 T cells in Susac syndrome. Study in general: At the time their blood was drawn, patients with Susac syndrome were either therapy-naive, on corticosteroids (with some of them also receiving intravenous immunoglobulin), or on intravenous immunoglobulin alone.

Fulfillment of recently defined diagnostic criteria for definite or probable disease was shown by the patients with Susac syndrome. Negative isolation yielded CD8+ and CD4+ T cells; FACS enriched TEMRA cells. The length of the CDR3 is 13 residues. V lost 7 bases, J lost 2 bases, and 12 bases lay in between. Random hexamers primed reverse transcription of about 0.45 to 1 ug RNA. immunoSEQ multiplex PCR amplified TCR beta CDR3 across 54 Vbeta, 13 Jbeta. TCRdb used MiXCR to reprocess the immunoSEQ multiplex PCR reads, holding one entry per CDR3 protein. The profile shows under 85,000 distinct CDR3 sequences, roughly 94% of them singletons.

V is TRBV12-3 or TRBV12-4 and J is TRBJ2-7; TRBD2 is a possible D gene (5 bases). Specimen: CD8+ T cells from PBMCs. The clonotype comes from a human donor with Susac syndrome. The CDR3 loop reads CASTPGSAYEQYF. CDR3 coding DNA: TGTGCCAGCACCCCGGGGAGTGCCTACGAGCAGTACTTC.